A selection of T cell receptor beta chains follows, all from one sample in a study of T cell changes during pregnancy in multiple sclerosis. Data came from immunoSEQ multiplex PCR; TCRdb stores just in-frame clones and leaves some out. Found here are 25,000 to 30,000 clones, about 91% of them singletons; the top ten hold 0.65% to 0.9%. The material was CD4+ T cells from peripheral blood mononuclear cells, obtained in the second trimester of pregnancy. The receptors derive from a female donor with multiple sclerosis, enrolled in a pregnancy study. Each CDR3 is given with its conserved first and last residue. The D gene is left open where the match is weak. Expanded clones are given a class, and other clones once, few, many or no size at all.

D,size,V,J,CDR3,DNA
TRBD2,-,TRBV5-1,TRBJ2-7,CASSLAGSGGAGSYEQYF,TGCGCCAGCAGCTTGGCTGGTAGCGGGGGGGCTGGGTCCTACGAGCAGTACTTC
TRBD1,-,TRBV15,TRBJ1-1,CATSRATTGRTEAFF,TGTGCCACCAGCAGAGCTACGACAGGGCGGACTGAAGCTTTCTTT
-,few,TRBV2,TRBJ1-6,CASMPRSSYNSPLHF,TGTGCCAGCATGCCCAGAAGCTCCTATAATTCACCCCTCCACTTT
-,-,TRBV11-1,TRBJ2-7,CASASNSPYEQYF,TGTGCCAGCGCGTCGAACAGTCCCTACGAGCAGTACTTC
TRBD1,-,TRBV6-5,TRBJ1-2,CASSDPGTDYGYTF,TGTGCCAGCAGCGATCCCGGGACAGATTATGGCTACACCTTC
-,once,TRBV6-6,TRBJ2-7,CASSSTGAPRYEQYF,TGTGCCAGCAGTTCGACAGGAGCGCCCCGCTACGAGCAGTACTTC
-,-,TRBV7-3,TRBJ2-7,CASSHPLGPRGGRPYEQYF,TGTGCCAGCAGCCATCCTTTGGGCCCTAGGGGGGGGCGACCCTACGAGCAGTACTTC
TRBD1,-,TRBV5-1,TRBJ2-2,CASSLWDRSETGELFF,TGCGCCAGCAGCTTATGGGACAGATCCGAAACCGGGGAGCTGTTTTTT
-,-,TRBV9,TRBJ1-6,CASSVAGGNSPLHF,TGTGCCAGCAGCGTAGCTGGGGGGAATTCACCCCTCCACTTT
-,-,TRBV6-1,TRBJ1-5,CASSGRDSIAGNQPQHF,TGTGCCAGCAGTGGGCGGGACTCTATAGCCGGCAATCAGCCCCAGCATTTT
-,-,TRBV7-9,TRBJ2-3,CASSLGSKDTQYF,TGTGCCAGCAGCTTAGGGAGCAAAGATACGCAGTATTTT
-,-,TRBV5-6,TRBJ1-4,CASSLSWARNEKLFF,TGTGCCAGCAGCTTATCGTGGGCACGGAATGAAAAACTGTTTTTT
TRBD1,once,TRBV10-1,TRBJ1-1,CASSEQGQGTEAFF,TGCGCCAGCAGTGAGCAGGGACAGGGTACTGAAGCTTTCTTT
TRBD1,-,TRBV7-2,TRBJ2-7,CASSYGSWDRLYEQYF,TGTGCCAGCAGCTACGGTTCCTGGGACAGACTTTACGAGCAGTACTTC
-,-,TRBV19,TRBJ1-6,CASSIDHGGRASNSPLHF,TGTGCCAGTAGTATAGATCACGGGGGACGGGCCAGCAATTCACCCCTCCACTTT
-,once,TRBV7-9,TRBJ1-1,CASSLLSRGTEAFF,TGTGCCAGCAGCTTACTTTCCCGGGGTACTGAAGCTTTCTTT
TRBD1,-,TRBV5-1,TRBJ2-1,CASRRDRGIGDEQFF,TGCGCCAGCAGAAGGGACAGGGGGATTGGCGATGAGCAGTTCTTC
TRBD2,-,TRBV7-2,TRBJ2-2,CASSSRRLAGGPSGELFF,TGTGCCAGCAGCTCCAGACGACTAGCGGGGGGGCCATCCGGGGAGCTGTTTTTT
-,-,TRBV6-6,TRBJ1-2,CATFDGSSYGYTF,TGTGCCACATTCGACGGTTCTAGCTATGGCTACACCTTC
TRBD2,-,TRBV5-8,TRBJ2-2,CASSRGSGGTGELFF,TGTGCCAGCAGCCGAGGTAGCGGGGGTACCGGGGAGCTGTTTTTT
-,-,TRBV18,TRBJ2-1,CASSLYQGTNNEQFF,TGTGCCAGCTCACTCTACCAGGGGACAAACAATGAGCAGTTCTTC
-,-,TRBV7-3,TRBJ1-2,CASSFPGAYGYTF,TGTGCCAGCAGCTTCCCAGGGGCCTATGGCTACACCTTC
TRBD2,-,TRBV27,TRBJ2-1,CASWSSGGHEQFF,TGTGCCAGCTGGAGTAGCGGGGGGCATGAGCAGTTCTTC
TRBD2,-,TRBV15,TRBJ2-2,CATSRGGATGELFF,TGTGCCACCAGCCGCGGGGGGGCCACCGGGGAGCTGTTTTTT
-,-,TRBV19,TRBJ2-2,CASSMGRGGIGELFF,TGTGCCAGTAGTATGGGCAGGGGTGGGATCGGGGAGCTGTTTTTT
TRBD1,-,TRBV11-2,TRBJ2-3,CASSTGQGDVTDTQYF,TGTGCCAGCAGCACTGGACAGGGGGACGTAACAGATACGCAGTATTTT
-,-,TRBV28,TRBJ2-7,CASSFQNYEQYF,TGTGCCAGCAGTTTTCAGAACTACGAGCAGTACTTC
-,few,TRBV5-4,TRBJ1-1,CASSFHTIGVNEAFF,TGTGCCAGCAGCTTCCACACCATCGGGGTTAATGAAGCTTTCTTT